The entry that follows covers one TCR beta chain sequence. Its matching antigen is unknown. Trimming at V came to 0 bases and at J to 5 bases, leaving 9 bases not matched to a gene. CDR3 length: 16 amino acids. The germline V gene encodes CDR1 SGDLS and CDR2 YYNGEE. Naive CD8 cells lacked CD45RO, underwent positive selection for CCR7 and left out terminally differentiated effector memory CD45RA+ cells. These data originate in a study of shared clonotypes between healthy human individuals. Across the whole study: Donor composition was two women and a few men, aged 18 to 49. Study-level findings and limits: Compared with memory subsets, naive subsets generally had larger estimated richness. Rarefaction gave evidence that sorted-subset sequencing remained incomplete despite large depth.

The authors split each subset's genomic DNA evenly across several immunoSEQ plates. TCRdb's table, derived via immunoSEQ multiplex PCR, lists solely in-frame clones and lacks some. The sample includes 550,000 to 600,000 clones, 95% to 98% seen only once; the top ten take 0.3%. V and J are TRBV9 and TRBJ2-5, with TRBD2 identical over 8 bases. The material sequenced was naive CD8+ T cells sorted from blood. The receptor's source is a man aged 25-40 years in good health. CDR3 protein: CASSVGPGGLGETQYF. CDR3 nucleotide sequence: TGTGCCAGCAGCGTAGGTCCGGGAGGGCTGGGGGAGACCCAGTACTTC.